This T cell receptor beta chain derives from a study of long-term antiretroviral therapy in people with HIV. Per individual, the PBMC samples numbered at least one pre-ART and at least two post-ART. This was the immunoSEQ v3.0 assay at survey level. Generated by immunoSEQ multiplex PCR, the TCRdb table keeps only in-frame clones and is missing some. The table has about 11,000 clones, about 81% seen once. To note about this clone: No antigen is known for it.

Whole-study results and caveats: Compared with controls, HIV repertoires showed narrower CDR3 length ranges.

Germline CDR1 is SEHNR and CDR2 is FQNEAQ (reference sequence). V lost 5 bases and J lost 0, with 11 bases in between. The CDR3 totals 15 residues. The sequence was obtained from a man aged 45 to 65 with HIV. The sequencing used unsorted PBMCs, collected approximately 7 years after starting antiretroviral therapy. The chain links TRBV7-9 to TRBJ2-1; unclear D gene. The CDR3 nucleotides read TGTGCCAGCAGCGCCGGACGGATCTCCTACAATGAGCAGTTCTTC. It encodes CASSAGRISYNEQFF.